Listed below are T cell receptor beta chains from one sample, sequenced in a study of T-cell reconstitution after alpha-beta-depleted transplantation in children. TCRdb re-called the PCR reads with MiXCR, one entry per CDR3 protein. Among around 580,000 distinct CDR3 sequences listed, 27% were seen once. The sequencing used PBMCs, collected before TCRalphabeta/CD19-depleted stem cell transplant. The receptors derive from a boy in the first two years of life with Wiskott-Aldrich syndrome, due to receive a stem cell transplant. CDR3s include the opening cysteine and the closing phenylalanine or tryptophan. D genes are given only for firm matches. Clone size appears in some rows only: once, few, many, or a class for an expanded clone.

j_call | d_call | clone_size | v_call | cdr3_nt | cdr3_aa
TRBJ1-5 | . | many | TRBV7-2 | TGTGCCAGCAGCTTAGTACAGGGCGGTCAGCCCCAGCATTTT | CASSLVQGGQPQHF
TRBJ2-7 | . | . | TRBV6-1 | TGTGCCAGCAGCCCCCAGGGCACCTCCTACGAGCAGTACTTC | CASSPQGTSYEQYF
TRBJ1-4 | . | few | TRBV20-1 | TGCAGTGCTAGAACACACGACAAAATTAATGAAAAACTGTTTTTT | CSARTHDKINEKLFF
TRBJ2-7 | . | few | TRBV9 | TGTGCCAGCCCCCCGACTTACAGGGTTCCAATCCCCTACGAGCAGTACTTC | CASPPTYRVPIPYEQYF
TRBJ2-3 | . | few | TRBV6-1 | TGTGCCAGCAGCATCTCACCGGGACTTATAGTTTCAGATACGCAGTATTTT | CASSISPGLIVSDTQYF
TRBJ1-2 | . | . | TRBV3-1 | TGTGCCAGCAGCCTCGGTATTAACTATGGCTACACCTTC | CASSLGINYGYTF
TRBJ1-2 | . | few | TRBV5-1 | TGCGCCAGCAGCTTTCGGAGGGCGGGGAACTATGGCTACACCTTC | CASSFRRAGNYGYTF
TRBJ2-1 | . | few | TRBV12-3/TRBV12-4 | TGTGCCAGCAGTTTAATAGGGGGCTACAATGAGCAGTTCTTC | CASSLIGGYNEQFF
TRBJ1-1 | . | once | TRBV7-6 | TGTGCCAGCAGCTTCCGGCGGAACACTGAAGCTTTCTTT | CASSFRRNTEAFF
TRBJ2-4 | . | once | TRBV24-1 | TGTGCCACCAGTGATTCTGGTACGGGGGCAGCCAAAAACATTCAGTACTTC | CATSDSGTGAAKNIQYF
TRBJ2-3 | . | . | TRBV7-9 | TGTGCCAGCAGCTTAGCGCTGAGGGAGGCCTCGAGGGATACGCAGTATTTT | CASSLALREASRDTQYF
TRBJ2-5 | . | few | TRBV5-1 | TGTGCCAGCTCACCCCGGGACTCTCAAGAGACCCAGTACTTC | CASSPRDSQETQYF
TRBJ2-7 | . | . | TRBV10-3 | TGTGCCATCAATGATCTCTACGAGCAGTACTTC | CAINDLYEQYF
TRBJ2-2 | . | few | TRBV11-2 | TGTGCCAGCAGCTTAAGGCGGTCCACCGGGGAGCTGTTTTTT | CASSLRRSTGELFF
TRBJ2-2 | TRBD2 | few | TRBV5-1 | TGCGCCAGCAGCTATCAGGGACTAGATCTCACCGGGGAGCTGTTTTTT | CASSYQGLDLTGELFF
TRBJ2-3 | . | few | TRBV20-1 | TGCAGTGCTAGAGCGGGTTTGAGGGAGTGGGGAGATACGCAGTATTTT | CSARAGLREWGDTQYF
TRBJ2-1 | . | few | TRBV4-2 | TGTGCCAGCAGCCTCCGCACTGAGAGCTCCTACAATGAGCAGTTCTTC | CASSLRTESSYNEQFF
TRBJ2-7 | TRBD2 | . | TRBV11-1 | TGTGCCAGCAGCTGGGGACTAGAAAGTTACGAGCAGTACTTC | CASSWGLESYEQYF
TRBJ1-4 | . | few | TRBV7-2 | TGTGCCAGCAGCCTAAGTCCCGGACGGCCGAATGAAAAACTGTTTTTT | CASSLSPGRPNEKLFF
TRBJ2-1 | . | . | TRBV6-1 | TGTGCCAGCAGGTCGACTAGGAGGGGCTACAATGAGCAGTTCTTC | CASRSTRRGYNEQFF
TRBJ2-4 | TRBD2 | . | TRBV12-3/TRBV12-4 | TGTGCCAGCAGGCCCAGCCCGGGAGGGGTCAAAAACATTCAGTACTTC | CASRPSPGGVKNIQYF
TRBJ2-5 | . | . | TRBV27 | TGTGCCAGCAGTCCGCGGGGACAGCCACAAGAGACCCAGTACTTC | CASSPRGQPQETQYF
TRBJ2-1 | . | . | TRBV12-3/TRBV12-4 | TGTGCCAGCAGTTTCCGATCGGGGGACAATGAGCAGTTCTTC | CASSFRSGDNEQFF
TRBJ2-1 | TRBD2 | . | TRBV7-7 | TGTGCCAGCAGCCCACTAGCGGGAGAGGGTATCAATGAGCAGTTCTTC | CASSPLAGEGINEQFF
TRBJ1-1 | . | few | TRBV6-1 | TGTGCCAGCAGGGACCGCCGAAACACTGAAGCTTTCTTT | CASRDRRNTEAFF
TRBJ2-5 | TRBD1 | few | TRBV5-1 | TGCGCCAGCAGCCAGGACAGGTCCCAAGAGACCCAGTACTTC | CASSQDRSQETQYF
TRBJ2-7 | . | . | TRBV28 | TGTGCCAGCAGTTTCCGATCTTCATTTGGCGAGCAGTACTTC | CASSFRSSFGEQYF
TRBJ1-2 | . | few | TRBV28 | TGTGCCAGCAGTTACGGGCGCCCAAACTATGGCTACACCTTC | CASSYGRPNYGYTF
TRBJ2-3 | . | . | TRBV15 | TGTGCCACCAGCAGAGATCCCCTTGCAGATACGCAGTATTTT | CATSRDPLADTQYF
TRBJ2-3 | . | few | TRBV10-2 | TGCGCCAGCAGTGAGACCAAAGATACGCAGTATTTT | CASSETKDTQYF
TRBJ1-2 | . | . | TRBV2 | TGTGCCAGCAGTGAACGAATAGCGGTCTATGGCTACACCTTC | CASSERIAVYGYTF
TRBJ2-7 | . | . | TRBV19 | TGTGCCAGCAAACAGGTGGGGACAATCGAGCAGTACTTC | CASKQVGTIEQYF
TRBJ2-2 | . | few | TRBV20-1 | TGCAGTGCTAGAGTAGGAGACGGGGAGCTGTTTTTT | CSARVGDGELFF
TRBJ1-2 | . | . | TRBV6-2/TRBV6-3 | TGTGCCAGCAGTTACCGGGCAGAGGTGGCTGGCTACACCTTC | CASSYRAEVAGYTF
TRBJ2-7 | . | many | TRBV12-3/TRBV12-4 | TGTGCCAGCAGCTCGGGGTACGAGCAGTACTTC | CASSSGYEQYF
TRBJ2-3 | . | few | TRBV12-3/TRBV12-4 | TGTGCCAGCAGTTTAGGGGTCGGGACAACAGATACGCAGTATTTT | CASSLGVGTTDTQYF
TRBJ2-3 | . | few | TRBV10-3 | TGTGCCATCGGGCTGTTCGGAGATACGCAGTATTTT | CAIGLFGDTQYF